These 11 T cell receptor beta chains were sequenced from one sample in a study of blood T cell repertoires in COVID-19. Profiled with immunoSEQ multiplex PCR; TCRdb holds only in-frame clones, not every one. The sample yields approximately 250,000 clones, around 86% seen once. Source material: peripheral blood. The receptor source for this set is a man aged 35-49 years with active or convalescent COVID-19.

The chain uses TRBV18 and TRBJ1-1; D not resolved. The V gene's germline CDR1 is KGHSH and CDR2 LQKENI. This CDR3 comprises 12 residues. The V end lost 4 bases, the J end lost 4 bases, and 7 bases lay between the germline ends. The CDR3 DNA reads TGTGCCAGCTCACAAATATCCACTGAAGCTTTCTTT. Translated: CASSQISTEAFF.

The chain uses TRBV9 and TRBJ2-2; 9 bases fit TRBD1. V shed 5 bases, J shed 6 bases, and the junction held 5 bases outside the gene matches. The CDR3 length is 14 residues. Germline V lookup: CDR1 SGDLS, CDR2 YYNGEE. CDR3 sequence reads: CASSRTGDSGELFF. The CDR3 region has the DNA TGTGCCAGCAGTCGGACAGGGGATTCCGGGGAGCTGTTTTTT. Complete variable domain (other parts from reference TRBV9 and TRBJ2-2): DSGVTQTPKHLITATGQRVTLRCSPRSGDLSVYWYQQSLDQGLQFLIQYYNGEERAKGNILERFSAQQFPDLHSELNLSSLELGDSALYFCASSRTGDSGELFFGEGSRLTVL.

The chain employs TRBV6-6 and TRBJ1-5; the match to TRBD1 covers 7 bases. This CDR3 spans 11 amino acids. Germline trimming cut 6 bases from V and 8 bases from J; bases unmatched to any gene: 1. The germline CDR1 and CDR2 sequences are MNHNY and SVGAGI (reference sequence). In DNA form, the CDR3 reads TGTGCCAGCAGCCAGGGGGAGCCCCAGCATTTT. Its translation: CASSQGEPQHF.

V is TRBV19 and J is TRBJ2-5, with 9 positions matching TRBD1. Per germline, CDR1 LNHDA and CDR2 SQIVND (reference sequence). The V segment lost 4 bases and the J segment 0 bases; nucleotides outside the gene matches: 3. The CDR3 is 15 residues long. This CDR3 is CASSTTGGNQETQYF. DNA of the CDR3: TGTGCCAGTAGTACGACAGGGGGTAACCAAGAGACCCAGTACTTC.

The chain couples TRBV30 to TRBJ2-3; 9 bases match TRBD1. The CDR3 is 14 amino acids. In germline, CDR1 is GTSNPN, CDR2 SVGIG (reference sequence). The trim removed 2 bases at V and 4 bases at J, leaving 4 bases unmatched. This CDR3 is CAWSPGTGSDTQYF. CDR3 in DNA: TGTGCCTGGAGTCCCGGGACAGGGTCAGATACGCAGTATTTT.

J is TRBJ2-5 and V is TRBV4-2; 9 bases are shared with TRBD2. Looked up from germline, CDR1 is LGHNA and CDR2 is YNFKEQ. V shed 2 bases and J 1 base; nucleotides not matched to a gene: 14. The CDR3 runs 19 residues. The chain's CDR3 is CASSQLVSLGGGAQETQYF. CDR3 in DNA: TGTGCCAGCAGCCAATTGGTATCCCTTGGCGGGGGGGCCCAAGAGACCCAGTACTTC.

The genes are TRBV9 and TRBJ1-3; D is unresolved. Per germline, CDR1 SGDLS and CDR2 YYNGEE. The CDR3 length is 13 residues. Deletions cut 4 bases from V and 8 bases from J, with 13 bases between. CDR3 nucleotides: TGTGCCAGCAGCCCATCACCCGGGGACACCATATATTTT. Amino acids: CASSPSPGDTIYF.

This clone was observed a few times. V gene TRBV6-6 combines with J gene TRBJ1-3; D is unresolved. Germline V CDR1 and CDR2: MNHNY, SVGAGI (reference sequence). The CDR3 spans 16 residues. Trimming cost V 0 bases and J 4 bases, with 13 bases left between them. The CDR3 region is CASSYSGDLSGNTIYF. The CDR3 nucleotides are TGTGCCAGCAGTTACTCAGGAGATTTGTCCGGAAACACCATATATTTT.

The chain couples TRBV6-6 to TRBJ1-6; 8 bases map to TRBD1. This CDR3 comprises 13 residues. V shed 6 bases and J 9 bases; nucleotides not matched to a gene: 4. CDR1 and CDR2 from the germline V gene are MNHNY and SVGAGI (reference sequence). CDR3 DNA sequence: TGTGCCAGCAGGGACAGGGAGAGTTCACCCCTCCACTTT. Its translation: CASRDRESSPLHF.

This chain links TRBV5-4 with TRBJ2-4; TRBD1 aligns across 8 bases. Germline loops: CDR1 SGHNT, CDR2 YYREEE (reference sequence). The J segment lost 5 bases and the V segment lost 3 bases, leaving 1 base of the junction unmatched. This CDR3 contains 13 residues. CDR3 DNA: TGTGCCAGCAGCTCGACAGGGGAAAACATTCAGTACTTC. It is translated as CASSSTGENIQYF.

This clone was seen only a few times. The gene calls are TRBV29-1 and TRBJ1-2; TRBD1 aligns across 8 bases. After removal of 1 base from V and 5 bases from J, the junction contained 3 bases not matched to a gene. CDR1 is SQVTM and CDR2 is ANQGSEA in the germline V gene. The CDR3 has 13 amino acids. The CDR3 region has the DNA TGCAGCGTTGAAGGGACAGGGAGTTATGGCTACACCTTC. Protein sequence: CSVEGTGSYGYTF.